This T cell receptor (beta chain) came from a study of CD8 T cells in Susac syndrome. Across the study: Sequenced Susac syndrome patients included about 6 with active disease and under ten who were in remission.

As for this clonotype: Its matching antigen is unknown.

Study-level points and caveats: Clonal expansion was not observed in the Susac syndrome CD4+ T cell repertoires.

The authors sequenced TCR beta from blood CD8+ and CD4+ T cells. Germline loops: CDR1 DFQATT, CDR2 SNEGSKA (reference sequence). This CDR3 has 11 residues. V shed 3 bases and J shed 4 bases, with 6 bases lying between them. With random hexamers, reverse transcription was performed on about 0.5 to 1 ug of RNA. Each CDR3 protein gets one entry after TCRdb re-called the immunoSEQ multiplex PCR reads with MiXCR. The data show some 150,000 distinct CDR3 sequences, approximately 95% seen once. The chain joins TRBV20-1 to TRBJ1-1; D unresolved. The sequence was obtained from a human donor with Susac syndrome. The sequenced sample consisted of CD4+ T cells from PBMCs. For the CDR3, the DNA is TGCAGTGCTAGCCGGACCACTGAAGCTTTCTTT. It is translated as CSASRTTEAFF.